The 10 T cell receptor beta chains below all came from one sample that was sequenced in a study of blood T cell repertoires in COVID-19. Sequencing was performed with immunoSEQ multiplex PCR; in TCRdb, only in-frame clones are kept and a portion is missing. In the table there are approximately 17,000 clones, around nine tenths of which are singletons. Input material: peripheral blood. All receptors derive from a human donor in a cohort sampled during active COVID-19.

The chain couples TRBV12-3 or TRBV12-4 to TRBJ2-5, with D possibly matching TRBD2 (5 bases). This CDR3 region has 12 residues. The V and J ends lost 6 bases and 5 bases respectively, with 10 bases between them. The chain's CDR3 is CASRRGQETQYF. The CDR3 nucleotides are TGTGCCAGCAGACGGGGTCAGGAGACCCAGTACTTC.

The J gene is TRBJ1-1, the V gene TRBV6-2 or TRBV6-3, with no clear D. The V end was cut by 3 bases, the J end by 3 bases, with 11 bases between. Germline V CDR1 and CDR2: MNHEY, SVGEGT. The CDR3 runs 14 residues. CDR3 DNA sequence: TGTGCCAGCAGTTATCGGGGTGGAGACACTGAAGCTTTCTTT. Its protein is CASSYRGGDTEAFF.

This clone came up once. The V gene is TRBV6-2 or TRBV6-3, the J gene TRBJ2-3; 15 positions agree with TRBD2. Germline CDR1 reads MNHEY; CDR2 reads SVGEGT. V was clipped by 2 bases and J by 4 bases; unmatched bases: 7. This CDR3 contains 18 residues. The CDR3: CASSYPPRTSGGADTQYF. The CDR3 bases are TGTGCCAGCAGTTACCCCCCCCGGACTAGCGGGGGGGCAGATACGCAGTATTTT.

The chain recombines TRBV9 with TRBJ1-1; D might be TRBD1 (5 bases). This CDR3 is 12 amino acids long. CDR1 SGDLS and CDR2 YYNGEE come from the germline V gene. V was trimmed by 0 bases and J by 10 bases, leaving 10 bases between them. The CDR3 sequence is CASSVEEGPAFF. The CDR3, as DNA: TGTGCCAGCAGCGTAGAGGAGGGGCCAGCTTTCTTT. Using reference TRBV9 and TRBJ1-1 for the parts outside the CDR3, the full variable domain is DSGVTQTPKHLITATGQRVTLRCSPRSGDLSVYWYQQSLDQGLQFLIQYYNGEERAKGNILERFSAQQFPDLHSELNLSSLELGDSALYFCASSVEEGPAFFGQGTRLTVV.

The chain uses TRBV3-1 (or the pseudogene TRBV3-2) and TRBJ2-7; 13 bases fit TRBD2. Germline V gene data show CDR1 as LGHDT and CDR2 as YNNKEL (reference sequence). The CDR3 is 15 amino acids. The V gene end was trimmed by 4 bases and the J gene end by 7 bases; junction bases not matched to a gene: 7. The CDR3, as DNA: TGTGCCAGCAGCCGTACTAGCGGGGGGGCAGGAGAGCAGTACTTC. As protein: CASSRTSGGAGEQYF.

The CDR3: CASSRQVLGIEAFF. In nucleotides, the CDR3 is TGTGCCAGTAGTCGACAGGTACTGGGTATTGAAGCTTTCTTT. The chain uses TRBV19 and TRBJ1-1; a possible D gene is TRBD1 (6 bases). With 5 bases removed from V and 7 bases from J, the gap between germline ends came to 17 bases. CDR1 is LNHDA, CDR2 SQIVND, per germline (reference sequence). The CDR3 runs to 14 residues.

The genes are TRBV7-9 and TRBJ2-2; TRBD2 aligns across 10 bases. In germline, CDR1 is SEHNR, CDR2 FQNEAQ (reference sequence). V was pared by 5 bases and J by 1 base, with 1 base of the junction left unmatched. The CDR3 contains 15 residues. The CDR3 DNA reads as TGTGCCAGCAGCAAGCGGGGGGGGAACACCGGGGAGCTGTTTTTT. It specifies CASSKRGGNTGELFF.

The J gene is TRBJ2-7, the V gene TRBV5-4; D remains ambiguous. Germline V lookup: CDR1 SGHNT, CDR2 YYREEE (reference sequence). Trimming pared 4 bases from V and 5 bases from J, leaving 16 bases between. The length of the CDR3 is 14 residues. The CDR3 DNA reads TGTGCCAGCAGCCGCGAATGGTCCCCCCACGAGCAGTACTTC. Translation gives CASSREWSPHEQYF.

This clone has only a few counts. One end of the junction is discordant with germline, which a read error may explain. J is TRBJ2-5 and V is TRBV7-7; no clear D gene. Germline CDR1 reads SSHAT; CDR2 reads FNYEAQ (reference sequence). The CDR3 sequence is 15 residues long. The CDR3 protein is CASSSKLGLVETQYF. In DNA form, the CDR3 reads TGTGCTAGCAGCTCAAAGCTAGGCTTGGTGGAGACCCAGTACTTC.

J is TRBJ2-7 and V is TRBV6-6; D is unresolved. The V end was cut by 6 bases, the J end by 5 bases, with 20 bases between. The germline V gene has CDR1 MNHNY and CDR2 SVGAGI (reference sequence). The CDR3 sequence is 15 residues long. CDR3 protein: CASSPGRELPNEQYF. CDR3 sequence (DNA): TGTGCCAGCAGCCCCGGCCGTGAACTACCGAACGAGCAGTACTTC.